The sample holds many counts of the clone carrying this TCR beta chain. Its antigen remains unidentified. The data belong to a study of beta chain features in type 1 diabetes. Notes on the study in general: Reduced insertions and increased deletions marked VDJ junctions in type 1 diabetes patients.

Based on CD45RO/CCR7/CD25/CD127/CD95/CD27, CD4+ regulatory, stem cell-like memory, naive and central memory cells were sorted. Expressed TCRB transcripts were sequenced, since all the RNA that had been isolated was reverse transcribed. The table came from immunoSEQ multiplex PCR; TCRdb's copy has only in-frame clones and leaves some out. The sample has hundreds of thousands of clones, 6.5% to 10% seen once; the top ten hold approximately 0.47%. CDR1 is LGHNA and CDR2 is YSLEER in the germline V gene. Trimming took off 1 base at V and 1 base at J, with 8 bases between the two ends. The CDR3 totals 16 residues.

The sequence came from a woman aged 18-29 years in good health. The sample consisted of central memory CD4+ T cells from blood. The gene calls are TRBV4-3 and TRBJ2-6; D remains ambiguous. CDR3 in DNA: TGCGCCAGCAGCCAAGGCAGCAGTTCTGGGGCCAACGTCCTGACTTTC. As protein: CASSQGSSSGANVLTF.